The T cell receptor (beta chain) under discussion was sequenced for a study of blood T cells in healthy people across ages. Study observations and caveats: Whereas aged donors had fewer naive CD4+ cells, long-lived donors had more of them and higher diversity. TCR beta diversity tracked closely with naive T cell percentage.

About this clonotype: Antigen unknown.

The CDR3 has 15 amino acids. The junction had 11 bases not matched to a gene; V was cut back by 4 bases and J by 7 bases. Germline assignment: CDR1 MNHNS and CDR2 SASEGT. Next came a second PCR, run for roughly 6 to 11 cycles, which used a sample-barcoded 5' primer along with a J-beta primer mix. TCRdb re-called the 5' RACE reads with MiXCR, one entry per CDR3 protein. The table shows 800,000 to 1,300,000 distinct CDR3 sequences, with around 25% occurring only once. Each donor gave roughly 9.8 milliliters of peripheral blood. Separately, the same data were catalogued under a study of T cells of mothers and their children.

The chain carries TRBV6-1 and TRBJ1-2, with 8 bases identical to TRBD1. This sequence was found in a girl aged 2 to 10 in good health. The sample was blood. The CDR3 nucleotides read TGTGCCAGCAGTGGCCGGGACAGGCTTAAAGGTGGCTACACCTTC. This encodes CASSGRDRLKGGYTF.